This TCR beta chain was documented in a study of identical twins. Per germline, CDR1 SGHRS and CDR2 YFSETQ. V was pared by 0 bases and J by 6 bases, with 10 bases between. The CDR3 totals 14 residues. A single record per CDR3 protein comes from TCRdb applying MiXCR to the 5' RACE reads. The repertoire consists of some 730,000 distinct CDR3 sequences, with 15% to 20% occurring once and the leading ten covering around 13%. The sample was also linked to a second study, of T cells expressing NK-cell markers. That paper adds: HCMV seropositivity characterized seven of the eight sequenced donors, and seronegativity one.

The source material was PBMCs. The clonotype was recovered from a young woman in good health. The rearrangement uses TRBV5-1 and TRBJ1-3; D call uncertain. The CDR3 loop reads CASSLGGGLNTIYF. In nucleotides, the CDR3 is TGCGCCAGCAGCTTGGGCGGCGGCTTAAACACCATATATTTT.